The sequence of this T cell receptor beta chain was determined in a study of cytomegalovirus exposure and HLA in healthy donors. A multiplex PCR was run with 60 Vbeta primers and 13 Jbeta primers. Profiling relied on immunoSEQ multiplex PCR, and the TCRdb table lists in-frame clones only, not all of them. Its listing shows about 78,000 clones. Study-level points and caveats: Immune exposure data for these donors was limited to CMV serostatus.

For this clone: The target antigen is unknown.

CDR3 length: 14 residues. CDR1 and CDR2 (germline): KGHSH, LQKENI. Trimming shortened V by 3 bases and J by 10 bases, and 13 bases separated the two germline ends. This sequence originates from a female donor in good health and CMV-seropositive. Specimen: PBMCs. This sequence joins TRBV18 and TRBJ1-6; TRBD1 is a possible D gene (5 bases). This CDR3 reads CASSPSGKDSPLHF. The CDR3 bases are TGTGCCAGCTCACCCTCAGGGAAGGACTCACCCCTCCACTTT.